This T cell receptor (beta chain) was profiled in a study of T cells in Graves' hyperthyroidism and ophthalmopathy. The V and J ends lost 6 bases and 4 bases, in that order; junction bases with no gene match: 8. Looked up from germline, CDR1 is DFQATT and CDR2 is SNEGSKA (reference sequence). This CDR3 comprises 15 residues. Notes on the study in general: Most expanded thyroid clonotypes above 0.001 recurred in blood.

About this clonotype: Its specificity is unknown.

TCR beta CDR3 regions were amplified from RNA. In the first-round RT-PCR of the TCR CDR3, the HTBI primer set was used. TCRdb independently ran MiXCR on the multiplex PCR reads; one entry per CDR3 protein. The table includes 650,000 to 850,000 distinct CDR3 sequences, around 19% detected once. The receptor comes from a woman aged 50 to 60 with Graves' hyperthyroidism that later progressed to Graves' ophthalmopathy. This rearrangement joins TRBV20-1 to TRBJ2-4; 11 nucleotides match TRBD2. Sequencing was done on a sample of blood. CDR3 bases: TGCAGTGCAATACTAGCGGGGGACCCAAAAAACATTCAGTACTTC. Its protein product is CSAILAGDPKNIQYF.